The text below deals with one T cell receptor (beta chain). Its antigen remains unknown. CDR1 is SGHTA, CDR2 FQGTGA, per germline. The J segment lost 8 bases and the V segment lost 5 bases, leaving 4 bases of the junction unmatched. The CDR3 is 14 residues long. Profiled with immunoSEQ multiplex PCR; TCRdb holds only in-frame clones, not every one. Among 150,000 to 200,000 clones listed, 94% were seen once. The sample belongs to a study of T cell responses to AZD1222 COVID-19 vaccine. Findings and limits, study-wide: The reported proportion of spike-specific TCRs targeting unmutated variant regions was nearly half. At baseline, seropositivity was found in only a handful of AZD1222 recipients.

This TCR came from an adult in good health. Sequenced here: peripheral blood, sampled on day 0 of AZD1222 vaccination. J is TRBJ2-1 and V is TRBV7-3; 12 nucleotides match TRBD2. CDR3 protein: CASSHGLAGHEQFF. The CDR3 bases are TGTGCCAGCAGCCATGGACTAGCGGGACATGAGCAGTTCTTC.